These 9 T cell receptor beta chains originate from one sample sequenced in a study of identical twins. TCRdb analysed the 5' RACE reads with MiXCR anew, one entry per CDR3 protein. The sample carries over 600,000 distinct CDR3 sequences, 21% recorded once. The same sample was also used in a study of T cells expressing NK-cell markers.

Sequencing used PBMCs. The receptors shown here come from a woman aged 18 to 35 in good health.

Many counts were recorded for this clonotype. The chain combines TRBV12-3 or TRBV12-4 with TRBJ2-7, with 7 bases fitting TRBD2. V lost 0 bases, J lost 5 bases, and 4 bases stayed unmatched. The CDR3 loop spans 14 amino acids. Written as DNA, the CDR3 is TGTGCCAGCAGTTTAGCGGGAGGGCCCCACGAGCAGTACTTC. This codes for CASSLAGGPHEQYF.

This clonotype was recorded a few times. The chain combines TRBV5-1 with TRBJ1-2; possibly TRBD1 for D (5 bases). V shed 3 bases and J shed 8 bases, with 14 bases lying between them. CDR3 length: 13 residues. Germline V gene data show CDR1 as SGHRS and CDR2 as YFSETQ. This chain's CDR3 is CASSSDVTGGYTF. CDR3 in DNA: TGCGCCAGCAGCTCGGATGTAACAGGAGGCTACACCTTC.

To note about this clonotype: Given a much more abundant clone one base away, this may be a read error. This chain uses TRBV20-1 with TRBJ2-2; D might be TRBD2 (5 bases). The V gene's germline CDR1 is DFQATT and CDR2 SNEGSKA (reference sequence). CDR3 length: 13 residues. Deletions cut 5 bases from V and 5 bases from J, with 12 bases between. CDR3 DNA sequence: TGCAGTGCTCGTCGGGGTCGGACCGGGGAGCTGTTTTTT. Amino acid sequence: CSARRGRTGELFF.

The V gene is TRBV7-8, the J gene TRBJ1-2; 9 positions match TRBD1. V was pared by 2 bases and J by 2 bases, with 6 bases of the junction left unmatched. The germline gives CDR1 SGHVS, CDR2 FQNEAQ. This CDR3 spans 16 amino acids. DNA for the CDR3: TGTGCCAGCAGCTTAATCTCCGGGACAGGGAACTATGGCTACACCTTC. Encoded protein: CASSLISGTGNYGYTF. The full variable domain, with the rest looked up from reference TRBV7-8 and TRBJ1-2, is GAGVSQSPRYKVAKRGQDVALRCDPISGHVSLFWYQQALGQGPEFLTYFQNEAQLDKSGLPSDRFFAERPEGSVSTLKIQRTQQEDSAVYLCASSLISGTGNYGYTFGSGTRLTVV.

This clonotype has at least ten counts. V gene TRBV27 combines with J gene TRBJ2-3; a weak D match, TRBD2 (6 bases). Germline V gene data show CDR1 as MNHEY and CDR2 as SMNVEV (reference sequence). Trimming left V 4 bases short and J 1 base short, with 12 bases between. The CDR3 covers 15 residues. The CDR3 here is CASSSLGEGTDTQYF. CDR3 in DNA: TGTGCCAGCAGTTCGCTGGGGGAGGGCACAGATACGCAGTATTTT.

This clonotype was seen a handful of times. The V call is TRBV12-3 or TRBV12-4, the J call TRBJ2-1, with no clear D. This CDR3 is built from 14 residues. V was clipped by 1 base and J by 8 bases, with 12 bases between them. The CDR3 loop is CASSLGSNGHEQFF. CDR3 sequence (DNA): TGTGCCAGCAGTTTAGGGTCCAATGGGCATGAGCAGTTCTTC.

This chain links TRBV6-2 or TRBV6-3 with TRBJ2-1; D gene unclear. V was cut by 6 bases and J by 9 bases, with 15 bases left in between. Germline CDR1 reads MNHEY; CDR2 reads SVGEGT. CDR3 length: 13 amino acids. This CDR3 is CASRRTGAIEQFF. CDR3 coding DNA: TGTGCCAGCAGAAGAACCGGAGCGATTGAGCAGTTCTTC.

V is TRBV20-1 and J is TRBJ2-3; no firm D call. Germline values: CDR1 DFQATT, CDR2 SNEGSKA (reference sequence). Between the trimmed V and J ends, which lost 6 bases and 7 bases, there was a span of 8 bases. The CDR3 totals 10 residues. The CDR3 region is CSARRNTQYF. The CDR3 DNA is TGCAGTGCCAGGCGGAATACGCAGTATTTT.

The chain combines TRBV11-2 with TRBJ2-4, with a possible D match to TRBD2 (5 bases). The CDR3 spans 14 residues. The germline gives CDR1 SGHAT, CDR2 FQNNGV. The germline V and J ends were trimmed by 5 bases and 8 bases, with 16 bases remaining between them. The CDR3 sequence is CASSVNEGAHIQYF. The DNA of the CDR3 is TGTGCCAGCAGCGTTAACGAGGGAGCGCACATTCAGTACTTC.